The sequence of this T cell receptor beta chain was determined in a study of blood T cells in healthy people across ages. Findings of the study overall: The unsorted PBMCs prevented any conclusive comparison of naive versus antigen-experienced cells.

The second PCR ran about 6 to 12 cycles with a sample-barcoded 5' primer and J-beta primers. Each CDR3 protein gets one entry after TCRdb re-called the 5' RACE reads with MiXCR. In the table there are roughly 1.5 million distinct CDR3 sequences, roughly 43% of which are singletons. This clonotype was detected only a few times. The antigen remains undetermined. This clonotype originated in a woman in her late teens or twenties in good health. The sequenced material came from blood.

The CDR3 nucleotides are TGTGCCACCAGTGATTCAACTGTAGGACTCACAGATACGCAGTATTTT. Amino acid sequence: CATSDSTVGLTDTQYF. V usage is TRBV24-1 and J usage is TRBJ2-3, with TRBD2 as a possible D gene (5 bases). The ends were cut back, 2 bases at V and 2 bases at J, with 13 bases in the middle. The CDR3 runs 16 residues. The germline gives CDR1 KGHDR, CDR2 SFDVKD.